The subject of this entry is one TCR beta chain. The source of the sample is a study of T cell changes during pregnancy in multiple sclerosis. Produced via immunoSEQ multiplex PCR; TCRdb's table is partial and in-frame only. The table includes about 93,000 clones, 90% to 95% detected once. The V end lost 0 bases, the J end lost 4 bases, and 11 bases lay between the germline ends. Germline V lookup: CDR1 SGHRS, CDR2 YFSETQ. The CDR3 is made up of 15 amino acids. The TCR comes from a female donor in good health, enrolled as a control in a pregnancy study. V usage is TRBV5-1 and J usage is TRBJ2-4; weak D call: TRBD1 (5 bases). This material consisted of peripheral blood, taken after pregnancy. The CDR3 sequence is CASSLGSGAKNIQYF. DNA of the CDR3: TGCGCCAGCAGCTTGGGGTCTGGGGCAAAAAACATTCAGTACTTC.